This TCR beta chain was recorded in a study of Graves' ophthalmopathy and Graves' hyperthyroidism. Study observations and caveats: Detection in blood was also observed for most expanded thyroid clonotypes above 0.001 frequency.

CDR3 length: 14 amino acids. Germline CDR1 reads MNHEY; CDR2 reads SVGEGT. V trimming: 6 bases; J trimming: 4 bases; junction bases outside the gene matches: 8. On this clonotype: Its cognate antigen is unknown.

Hyperthyroidism counted as stable given no ophthalmopathy within 18 months of follow-up. Aged 18 to 65, hyperthyroidism patients had new diagnoses of under 2 months' duration. TCR beta CDR3 regions were amplified from RNA transcripts. Following a first-round RT-PCR that used HTBI primers, a second-round multiplex PCR was carried out. TCRdb reprocessed the multiplex PCR reads via MiXCR and lists one record per CDR3 protein. The table lists roughly 610,000 distinct CDR3 sequences, about 24% of them singletons. The origin of this receptor is a woman aged 18-35 years with stable Graves' hyperthyroidism. Some clones in this sample may be carry-over from other donors' samples. This chain connects TRBV6-2 or TRBV6-3 to TRBJ2-7; TRBD2 agrees at 8 bases. The sample taken for sequencing was peripheral blood. Here the CDR3 DNA reads TGTGCCAGCAGCCTCCGGGGGGGGAGATACGAGCAGTACTTC. As protein: CASSLRGGRYEQYF.